A single sample is the source of the 12 T cell receptor beta chains below, sequenced in a study of shared clonotypes between healthy human individuals. Using immunoSEQ multiplex PCR, the repertoire was profiled, and TCRdb retains in-frame clones only, with some absent. The table lists about 1 million clones, under 80% of them singletons. The sequenced sample was memory CD4+ T cells sorted from blood. Subset in this sample: CD45RA-negative fraction. Receptors originate from a man aged 18 to 30 in good health.

This chain links TRBV2 with TRBJ2-1; TRBD2 matches at 10 bases. This CDR3 is built from 19 residues. Germline V gives CDR1 SNHLY, CDR2 FYNNEI. With 6 bases clipped from V and 0 bases from J, the junction kept 14 bases outside the gene matches. CDR3 residues: CASSGGPSGGQSSYNEQFF. CDR3 nucleotide sequence: TGTGCCAGCAGCGGAGGGCCTAGCGGGGGCCAGAGCTCCTACAATGAGCAGTTCTTC. Full variable domain (rest looked up from reference TRBV2 and TRBJ2-1): EPEVTQTPSHQVTQMGQEVILRCVPISNHLYFYWYRQILGQKVEFLVSFYNNEISEKSEIFDDQFSVERPDGSNFTLKIRSTKLEDSAMYFCASSGGPSGGQSSYNEQFFGPGTRLTVL.

The chain uses TRBV7-9 and TRBJ1-2; tentative D call: TRBD1 (5 bases). V was cut by 4 bases and J by 10 bases, with 10 bases left in between. The CDR3 loop spans 11 amino acids. Per the germline V gene, CDR1 is SEHNR and CDR2 is FQNEAQ (reference sequence). This CDR3 is CASSSGPNYTF. CDR3 in DNA: TGTGCCAGCAGCTCGGGACCCAACTACACCTTC.

The chain links TRBV10-3 to TRBJ1-5; weak D call: TRBD1 (6 bases). The CDR3 covers 16 residues. Germline-derived CDR1 and CDR2 are ENHRY and SYGVKD. The V gene lost 0 bases and the J gene lost 3 bases, with 12 bases spanning the gap. The chain's CDR3 is CAISESGGRLNQPQHF. CDR3 DNA: TGTGCCATCAGTGAGTCGGGGGGCCGCCTCAATCAGCCCCAGCATTTT.

The V gene is TRBV7-2, the J gene TRBJ2-1; TRBD2 agrees at 8 bases. The CDR3 has 19 amino acids. J lost 0 bases, V lost 2 bases, and 12 bases had no gene match. Germline values: CDR1 SGHTA, CDR2 FQGNSA. The CDR3 region is CASSLTSGGRTASYNEQFF. The CDR3 nucleotides read TGTGCCAGCAGCTTAACGTCTGGCGGGAGGACAGCCTCCTACAATGAGCAGTTCTTC. The variable domain in full, completed from reference TRBV7-2 and TRBJ2-1, reads GAGVSQSPSNKVTEKGKDVELRCDPISGHTALYWYRQSLGQGLEFLIYFQGNSAPDKSGLPSDRFSAERTGGSVSTLTIQRTQQEDSAVYLCASSLTSGGRTASYNEQFFGPGTRLTVL.

The chain uses TRBV18 and TRBJ1-2; TRBD1 matches at 10 bases. This CDR3 region has 14 residues. Germline V gives CDR1 KGHSH, CDR2 LQKENI. Trimming took 5 bases from V and 5 from J; bases not matched to a gene: 5. The CDR3 is CASSDRGLGYGYTF. CDR3 sequence (DNA): TGTGCCAGCTCAGACAGGGGGCTTGGTTATGGCTACACCTTC.

This clone showed up just a few times. V usage is TRBV25-1 and J usage is TRBJ1-4; 7 bases fit TRBD1. V shed 3 bases, J shed 8 bases, and the junction held 9 bases outside the gene matches. The CDR3 runs to 15 residues. Germline V gene lookup returns CDR1 MGHDK and CDR2 SYGVNS. CDR3 bases: TGTGCCAGCAGTGACTTTACAGGGGTCGACGAAAAACTGTTTTTT. Its protein product is CASSDFTGVDEKLFF.

V and J are TRBV10-3 and TRBJ2-3; D unclear. The V and J ends lost 2 bases and 4 bases respectively, with 10 bases between them. Per germline, CDR1 ENHRY and CDR2 SYGVKD. There are 14 residues in the CDR3. CDR3 protein: CAISEAARSDTQYF. The CDR3 coding sequence is TGTGCCATCAGTGAGGCGGCCCGTTCAGATACGCAGTATTTT.

A remark on this clone: The sample holds other DNA sequences that translate to the same CDR3. The V and J genes are TRBV9 and TRBJ1-4; D is ambiguous. This CDR3 has 12 amino acids. Germline loops: CDR1 SGDLS, CDR2 YYNGEE. V lost 3 bases, J lost 4 bases, and 4 bases lay in between. CDR3 bases: TGTGCCAGCAGCGGACTTAATGAAAAACTGTTTTTT. It specifies CASSGLNEKLFF.

The V and J genes are TRBV13 and TRBJ1-3; TRBD1 aligns across 9 bases. The CDR3 runs 15 residues. CDR1 and CDR2 (germline): PRHDT, FYEKMQ (reference sequence). The V and J ends lost 4 bases and 8 bases, in that order; junction bases with no gene match: 9. CDR3 nucleotides: TGTGCCAGCAGCTCGGGACAGGGCTTTTCAGACACCATATATTTT. This sequence encodes CASSSGQGFSDTIYF.

The chain recombines TRBV27 with TRBJ2-7; 7 nucleotides align to TRBD1. J was trimmed by 6 bases and V by 4 bases; bases with no gene match: 3. Germline V gene data show CDR1 as MNHEY and CDR2 as SMNVEV (reference sequence). The CDR3 covers 12 residues. CDR3 region: CASSYRTGEQYF. The CDR3 DNA follows: TGTGCCAGCAGTTACCGGACAGGCGAGCAGTACTTC.

The chain combines TRBV28 with TRBJ2-1, with 7 bases fitting TRBD2. CDR1 and CDR2 (germline): MDHEN, SYDVKM. Trimming removed 0 bases from V and 5 bases from J; junction bases left unmatched: 4. This CDR3 is 15 amino acids long. The CDR3 nucleotides are TGTGCCAGCAGTTTATGGAAGCGGGGTAACAATGAGCAGTTCTTC. The encoded protein is CASSLWKRGNNEQFF.

This clone was recorded a few times. The J gene is TRBJ2-5, the V gene TRBV25-1; 8 nucleotides line up with TRBD2. Trimming at V came to 4 bases and at J to 1 base, leaving 8 bases not matched to a gene. Germline V gene data show CDR1 as MGHDK and CDR2 as SYGVNS. The CDR3 totals 16 residues. The CDR3 coding sequence is TGTGCCAGCAGTGTGATAGCGGGGCCCCTCCAAGAGACCCAGTACTTC. It yields the protein CASSVIAGPLQETQYF.